This entry lists 22 T cell receptor beta chains sequenced from one sample in a study of sequential checkpoint blockade in melanoma. TCRdb keeps only in-frame clones here, not all; method: immunoSEQ multiplex PCR. Among approximately 9,000 clones listed, about 80% were seen once. Treatment: randomized to nivolumab then ipilimumab (arm A) or the reverse (arm B). This sample comprised CD8+ T cells sorted from blood (inferred from file names), obtained from a patient given nivolumab and ipilimumab in sequence. The receptors were sampled from a human donor with melanoma.

This rearrangement joins TRBV19 to TRBJ2-2; 7 bases agree with TRBD2. CDR1 LNHDA and CDR2 SQIVND come from the germline V gene (reference sequence). This CDR3 region has 12 residues. J was trimmed by 5 bases and V by 6 bases; bases with no gene match: 0. As DNA, the CDR3 is TGTGCCAGTAGCGGGGGGACCGGGGAGCTGTTTTTT. Its translation: CASSGGTGELFF.

This chain joins TRBV27 and TRBJ2-1; tentative D call: TRBD2 (6 bases). This CDR3 has 16 amino acids. Trimming stripped 6 bases from V and 3 bases from J, with 18 bases between. CDR1 and CDR2 (germline): MNHEY, SMNVEV (reference sequence). CDR3 in DNA: TGTGCCAGCAGACTAGCCTTCGATCCACTCTACAATGAGCAGTTCTTC. Amino acid sequence: CASRLAFDPLYNEQFF.

This chain links TRBV9 with TRBJ2-1, with 7 bases identical to TRBD2. V lost 0 bases, J lost 1 base, and 1 base stayed unmatched. The CDR3 has 15 residues. Germline-derived CDR1 and CDR2 are SGDLS and YYNGEE. CDR3 loop: CASSVDSGSYNEQFF. The CDR3 nucleotides read TGTGCCAGCAGCGTAGATAGCGGGTCCTACAATGAGCAGTTCTTC.

This clone appeared a few times. The chain carries TRBV19 and TRBJ2-1; possible D gene TRBD2, 6 bases. Per germline, CDR1 LNHDA and CDR2 SQIVND (reference sequence). This CDR3 is 13 amino acids long. Trimming shortened V by 4 bases and J by 9 bases, and 13 bases separated the two germline ends. CDR3 DNA: TGTGCCAGTAGTAACCCAGGAGGGTTTGAGCAGTTCTTC. Translated: CASSNPGGFEQFF.

The CDR3 region has the DNA TGCGCCAGCAGCCAAGAGACTAGCGGGAGGGCCAACACCGGGGAGCTGTTTTTT. This encodes CASSQETSGRANTGELFF. The chain employs TRBV4-1 and TRBJ2-2; TRBD2 aligns across 14 bases. After removal of 0 bases from V and 2 bases from J, the junction contained 2 bases not matched to a gene. This CDR3 comprises 18 residues. CDR1 is MGHRA and CDR2 is YSYEKL in the germline V gene.

V usage is TRBV13 and J usage is TRBJ1-1; possibly TRBD1 for D (5 bases). CDR1 is PRHDT and CDR2 is FYEKMQ in the germline V gene (reference sequence). V shed 6 bases and J shed 2 bases, with 19 bases lying between them. The length of the CDR3 is 16 residues. In nucleotides, the CDR3 is TGTGCCAGCAGATCGGCGGGGCCAAACGTTAACACTGAAGCTTTCTTT. Translating gives CASRSAGPNVNTEAFF. The full variable domain, in which reference TRBV13 and TRBJ1-1 provide the parts outside the CDR3, is AAGVIQSPRHLIKEKRETATLKCYPIPRHDTVYWYQQGPGQDPQFLISFYEKMQSDKGSIPDRFSAQQFSDYHSELNMSSLELGDSALYFCASRSAGPNVNTEAFFGQGTRLTVV.

The chain couples TRBV5-6 to TRBJ2-3; 8 bases agree with TRBD1. This CDR3 is 14 amino acids long. Germline-derived CDR1 and CDR2 are SGHDT and YYEEEE. V gave up 4 bases and J gave up 6 bases; unmatched junction bases: 7. The CDR3 coding sequence is TGTGCCAGCAGCGTGGACAGGGATCGGGATACGCAGTATTTT. This codes for CASSVDRDRDTQYF.

The chain recombines TRBV29-1 with TRBJ1-1, with D maybe TRBD1 (6 bases). Germline V CDR1 and CDR2: SQVTM, ANQGSEA. There are 9 residues in the CDR3. Between the trimmed V and J ends, which lost 6 bases and 11 bases, there was a span of 10 bases. CDR3 protein: CSVGGGAFF. CDR3 nucleotide sequence: TGCAGCGTGGGAGGGGGGGCTTTCTTT.

The genes are TRBV5-5 and TRBJ1-2, with D possibly matching TRBD1 (6 bases). The CDR3 runs 15 residues. Trimming took 0 bases from V and 8 from J, leaving 17 bases between them. CDR1 is SGHKS and CDR2 is YYEKEE in the germline V gene (reference sequence). This CDR3 is CASSLEQGLQRGYTF. CDR3 DNA sequence: TGTGCCAGCAGCTTGGAACAGGGTCTTCAACGCGGCTACACCTTC.

CDR3 protein: CASSPWASGSWSDTQYF. DNA for the CDR3: TGCGCCAGCAGCCCGTGGGCTAGCGGGAGTTGGTCAGATACGCAGTATTTT. V and J are TRBV5-1 and TRBJ2-3; 10 bases line up with TRBD2. V gave up 4 bases and J gave up 4 bases; unmatched junction bases: 12. The CDR3 length is 17 residues. Germline CDR1 is SGHRS and CDR2 is YFSETQ.

The chain uses TRBV5-6 and TRBJ2-1; no firm D call. This CDR3 spans 14 amino acids. Germline CDR1 SGHDT, CDR2 YYEEEE. Trimming removed 1 base from V and 2 bases from J, with 7 bases in between. This chain's CDR3 is CASSLPTPYNEQFF. CDR3 DNA: TGTGCCAGCAGCTTGCCCACACCCTACAATGAGCAGTTCTTC. Drawing the rest from reference TRBV5-6 and TRBJ2-1, the complete variable domain is DAGVTQSPTHLIKTRGQQVTLRCSPKSGHDTVSWYQQALGQGPQFIFQYYEEEERQRGNFPDRFSGHQFPNYSSELNVNALLLGDSALYLCASSLPTPYNEQFFGPGTRLTVL.

The J gene is TRBJ2-1, the V gene TRBV6-1; TRBD2 might be the D (6 bases). Trimming took off 7 bases at V and 3 bases at J, with 10 bases between the two ends. The CDR3 is 13 amino acids. Germline CDR1 is MNHNS and CDR2 is SASEGT. DNA of the CDR3: TGTGCCAGCACACTCGGGAGCTACAATGAGCAGTTCTTC. As protein: CASTLGSYNEQFF.

The chain has TRBV6-1 and TRBJ2-5, with 11 bases identical to TRBD2. Gene TRBJ2-7 matches the end of the DNA better, so the J call may be wrong. This CDR3 region has 15 residues. From germline, CDR1 is MNHNS and CDR2 SASEGT. The CDR3 coding sequence is TGTGCCAGCAGCGAGAATAGCGGGGGGGCGGACGAGCAGTACTTC. Its protein is CASSENSGGADEQYF.

In its sample, this clone was seen a few times. The chain carries TRBV6-6 and TRBJ1-5; 7 nucleotides agree with TRBD1. Germline V gene sequence: CDR1 MNHNY, CDR2 SVGAGI (reference sequence). The trim removed 4 bases at V and 12 bases at J, leaving 3 bases unmatched. CDR3 length: 11 amino acids. Here the CDR3 reads CASSSTGVQHF. In DNA form, the CDR3 reads TGTGCCAGCAGTTCAACAGGGGTCCAGCATTTT.

In this sample, this clone turned up a few times. This chain uses TRBV5-4 with TRBJ1-2; D is undetermined. V gave up 0 bases and J gave up 6 bases, with 18 bases separating them. The CDR3 runs to 16 residues. Per germline, CDR1 SGHNT and CDR2 YYREEE (reference sequence). The CDR3 spells CASSLGADRERNGYTF. CDR3 in DNA: TGTGCCAGCAGCTTGGGCGCGGATCGAGAACGTAATGGCTACACCTTC.

The rearrangement joins TRBV2 to TRBJ1-5; TRBD1 matches at 8 bases. Unmatched junction bases numbered 4, after V lost 3 bases and J lost 6 bases. This CDR3 comprises 14 residues. Looked up from germline, CDR1 is SNHLY and CDR2 is FYNNEI. CDR3 residues: CASSEAQGAQPQHF. CDR3 bases: TGTGCCAGCAGTGAGGCGCAGGGGGCTCAGCCCCAGCATTTT.

A few counts support this clone. The chain carries TRBV12-5 and TRBJ2-7, with D possibly matching TRBD2 (6 bases). Trimming left V 2 bases short and J 4 bases short, with 12 bases between. This CDR3 region has 14 residues. Germline V gene data show CDR1 as LGHNT and CDR2 as FRNRAP. The CDR3 here is CASGLTGGKYEQYF. CDR3 nucleotide sequence: TGTGCTAGTGGTTTGACTGGGGGGAAGTACGAGCAGTACTTC.

The genes are TRBV6-4 and TRBJ2-2, with D tentatively TRBD2 (5 bases). The CDR3 spans 16 residues. The germline V gene encodes CDR1 MRHNA and CDR2 SNTAGT. V shed 0 bases and J shed 6 bases, with 14 bases lying between them. The CDR3 nucleotides read TGTGCCAGCAGTGACTCTTTAGTAGGAGGACCCGGGGAGCTGTTTTTT. Amino acids: CASSDSLVGGPGELFF.

Details on this clone: The junction shows a germline mismatch at one end, possibly a read error. This rearrangement joins TRBV29-1 to TRBJ2-2; maybe TRBD2 (5 bases). This CDR3 has 13 amino acids. Germline V gene data show CDR1 as SQVTM and CDR2 as ANQGSEA. The DNA for the CDR3 is TGCAGCGTTGGTGGCCAGGCTGTTGGGGAGCCGTTTTTT. It specifies CSVGGQAVGEPFF.

The table lists this clone with a count of one. The chain links TRBV9 to TRBJ2-5; 7 bases match TRBD2. The germline V gene encodes CDR1 SGDLS and CDR2 YYNGEE. Trimming at V came to 0 bases and at J to 4 bases, leaving 9 bases not matched to a gene. The CDR3 extends over 16 amino acids. CDR3 residues: CASSVATDSGGETQYF. The CDR3 DNA follows: TGTGCCAGCAGCGTAGCTACGGACTCGGGGGGAGAGACCCAGTACTTC.

The chain joins TRBV25-1 to TRBJ2-7, with 8 bases identical to TRBD1. Trimming took 5 bases from V and 3 from J; bases not matched to a gene: 9. This CDR3 spans 15 amino acids. CDR1 MGHDK and CDR2 SYGVNS come from the germline V gene. The CDR3 bases are TGTGCCAGCAGTCTCGGAACAGGGGGATTCTACGAGCAGTACTTC. It yields the protein CASSLGTGGFYEQYF.

This clone was recorded a few times. The CDR3 sequence: CASSTGITEAFF. CDR3 DNA sequence: TGTGCCAGTAGTACAGGGATCACTGAAGCTTTCTTT. The chain links TRBV19 to TRBJ1-1, with TRBD1 as a possible D gene (5 bases). The CDR3 has 12 amino acids. Looked up from germline, CDR1 is LNHDA and CDR2 is SQIVND (reference sequence). V shed 4 bases and J shed 4 bases, with 7 bases lying between them.